The clone carrying this T cell receptor beta chain was counted once. This specimen belongs to a study of T cell responses to AZD1222 COVID-19 vaccine. Germline V lookup: CDR1 SGHNT, CDR2 YENEEA. Trimming cost V 0 bases and J 8 bases; bases outside gene matches: 4. This CDR3 has 14 amino acids. Repertoires were generated with immunoSEQ multiplex PCR, while TCRdb's copy carries only in-frame clones and drops some. Among 55,000 to 65,000 clones listed, over 70% were seen once. The chain links TRBV11-3 to TRBJ1-1; 9 positions match TRBD1. The sample consisted of peripheral blood, taken 28 days after the second AZD1222 dose. The source is an adult who received the AZD1222 COVID-19 vaccine. CDR3: CASSLEGDRGEAFF. CDR3 sequence (DNA): TGTGCCAGCAGCTTAGAAGGAGACAGGGGGGAAGCTTTCTTT.